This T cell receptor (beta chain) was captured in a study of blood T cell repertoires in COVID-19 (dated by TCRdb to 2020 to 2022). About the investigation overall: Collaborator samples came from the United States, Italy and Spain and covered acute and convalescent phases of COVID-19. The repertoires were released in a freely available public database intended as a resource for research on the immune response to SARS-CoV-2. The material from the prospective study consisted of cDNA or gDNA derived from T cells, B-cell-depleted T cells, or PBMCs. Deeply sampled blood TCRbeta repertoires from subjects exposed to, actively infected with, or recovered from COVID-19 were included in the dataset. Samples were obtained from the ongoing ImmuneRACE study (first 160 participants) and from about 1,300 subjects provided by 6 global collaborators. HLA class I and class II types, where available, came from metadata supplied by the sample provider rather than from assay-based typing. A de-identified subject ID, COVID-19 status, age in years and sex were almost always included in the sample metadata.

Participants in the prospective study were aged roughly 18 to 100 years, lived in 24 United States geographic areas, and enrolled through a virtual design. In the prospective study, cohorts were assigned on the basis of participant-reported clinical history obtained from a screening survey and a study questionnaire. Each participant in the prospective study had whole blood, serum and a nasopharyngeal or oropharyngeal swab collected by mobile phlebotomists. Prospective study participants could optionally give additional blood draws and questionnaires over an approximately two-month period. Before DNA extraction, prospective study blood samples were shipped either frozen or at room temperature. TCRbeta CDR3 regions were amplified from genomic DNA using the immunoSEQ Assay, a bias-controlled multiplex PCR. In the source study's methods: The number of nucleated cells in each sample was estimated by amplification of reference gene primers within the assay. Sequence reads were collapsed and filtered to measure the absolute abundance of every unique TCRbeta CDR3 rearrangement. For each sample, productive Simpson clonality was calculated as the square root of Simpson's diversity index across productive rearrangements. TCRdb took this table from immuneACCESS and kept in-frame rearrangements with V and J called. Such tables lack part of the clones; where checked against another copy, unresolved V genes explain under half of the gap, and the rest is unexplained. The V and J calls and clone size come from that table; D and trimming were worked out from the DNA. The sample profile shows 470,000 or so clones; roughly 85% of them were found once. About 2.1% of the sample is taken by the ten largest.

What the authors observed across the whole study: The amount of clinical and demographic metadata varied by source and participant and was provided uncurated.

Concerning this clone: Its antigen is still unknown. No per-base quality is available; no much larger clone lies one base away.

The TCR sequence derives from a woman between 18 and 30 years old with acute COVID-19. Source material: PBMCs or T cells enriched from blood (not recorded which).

The CDR3 protein is CSVEAVGNTEAFF. The nucleotide sequence is given as TGCAGCGTTGAAGCAGTTGGGAACACTGAAGCTTTCTTT. The chain couples TRBV29-1 to TRBJ1-1, with the D gene not confidently named. The CDR3 has 13 amino acids, counting the end cysteine and phenylalanine. The only DNA kept is the CDR3, 39 bases in frame from the first base. Trimming takes 1 base from V and 1 base from J, and the germline ends sit 7 bases apart. CDR1 is given as SQVTM and CDR2 as ANQGSEA, both from the germline V gene.